This TCR beta chain was identified during a study of shared clonotypes between healthy human individuals (dated by TCRdb to 2020 to 2021). Describing the broader study: The cohort comprised a couple of women and a few men aged 18 to 49 years. For each donor, CD4 naive and CD4 memory were each run on three plates, CD8 naive on two plates, and CD8 memory on one plate. To increase sequencing depth and limit assay-specific biases, different laboratories used diverse techniques to prepare libraries and sequence TCR repertoires. Blood TCR repertoires of five healthy adults were deeply sequenced to estimate repertoire size and the extent of clonotype sharing between individuals. Leukapheresis yielded between about 0.9 and 9 billion PBMCs per donor. Study-wide findings and limitations: Compared with non-shared clonotypes, the clonotypes found in all four sorted-subset donors had higher generation probabilities. Pairwise subsampling led to the expectation that sequencing depth would affect the degree of clonotype sharing among donors. The genetic and exposure-history diversity represented was limited by the small number of donors. Naive subsets generally had larger estimated clonotype richness than memory subsets did. Sampling was restricted to blood, and TCR repertoires in tissues likely differ from the TCR repertoires found in blood. Incomplete sequencing was indicated by rarefaction of sorted-subset datasets, despite the large sequencing depth. When several donors were compared, the shared fraction of clonotypes was around 5% for naive CD4, roughly 3.4% for naive CD8, 2% to 2.5% for memory CD4, and around 0.37% for memory CD8.

Of note for this clone: It lacks a known antigen. There are no base qualities to consult, and no much larger clone falls within one base.

CDR1 is given as SNHLY and CDR2 as FYNNEI, both from the germline V gene. The V and J ends are trimmed by 6 bases and 7 bases, leaving 13 bases between them. The CDR3 sequence holds 13 residues, the cysteine and phenylalanine included. Kept here is only the CDR3 DNA, which spans 39 bases and is read in frame from base 1. The donors were healthy, HIV-negative adults who had no recently reported acute infections or vaccinations. Every donor was a Caucasian adult living in Nashville, Tennessee, USA. CD4+ T cells were enriched by magnetic negative selection, after which naive cells were positively selected on CD45RA and the negative fraction was taken as the memory subset. After blood collection by leukapheresis, PBMCs were isolated using Ficoll-Histopaque density gradient centrifugation and then cryopreserved in the vapor phase of liquid nitrogen. Analytical flow cytometry was used to check the purity and quantity of each magnetically sorted T cell population. From each sorted fraction, genomic DNA was isolated and quantified by UV absorbance on a Nanodrop 2000c.

TCR CDR3 regions were amplified from genomic DNA by multiplex PCR using the deep immunoSEQ assay. Genomic DNA extracted from each cell subset was distributed evenly over all wells of several immunoSEQ 96-well plates, and each plate served as one replicate. Each replicate PCR for sorted subsets received 200 ng genomic DNA, equal to roughly 33,000 T cell genomes. The purified libraries were quantified using a Qubit 3.0 fluorometer, sized with a Bioanalyzer 2100, and then quantified again using the KAPA Library Quantification kit. Each immunoSEQ 96-well plate was sequenced on its own single-read 150-cycle Illumina NextSeq 550 flow cell. Under the source paper's analysis protocol: Because the immunoSEQ output included only junctional sequences and no quality scores, the filtering could not be the same as the filtering used for full-length reads. To assign V/J genes and CDR3, sequences were annotated against IMGT germline references using PyIR, a Python wrapper for IgBLAST v1.9. Reads were filtered out if the reads had weak V/J assignments (E-value above 1e-6), no CDR3, stop codons, out-of-frame junctions, or ambiguous translated residues. A V3J clonotype was defined by an identical inferred V gene, J gene, and CDR3 amino acid sequence. Percentage overlap between repertoires was computed as shared unique clonotypes divided by the size of the smaller repertoire. Richness of each repertoire was evaluated using RTK rarefaction, the Chao1 estimator, and Recon v2.1 estimates of unobserved clonotypes. OLGA was used to compute generation probabilities for all TCRbeta clonotypes that the gDNA method yielded from a handful of donors. This is the immuneACCESS table as TCRdb keeps it, with only in-frame sequences that have V and J called. A part of the clones is gone; compared with another copy, unresolved V genes explain less than half, and the rest is unexplained. The V and J calls and clone size were taken over from that table, and D and trimming were inferred from the DNA. This sample comprises approximately 1,500,000 clones, about 96% of them detected only once. The ten largest clones add up to about 1% of the sample.

What was sequenced was naive CD4+ T cells sorted from blood. Read against the paper, the sample's cell subset or site label means: CD45RA+ positively selected. This sequence uses TRBV2 and TRBJ1-5; TRBD1 could be the D gene, as 6 bases match. The receptor's source is a man younger than 40 in good health. The CDR3 has the sequence CASRTGREQPQHF. The nucleotide sequence is TGTGCCAGCAGAACAGGGAGGGAGCAGCCCCAGCATTTT.